A single sample is the source of the 18 T cell receptor beta chains below, sequenced in a study of cytomegalovirus exposure and HLA in healthy donors. 60 Vbeta and 13 Jbeta primers were used in PCR. The repertoire was sequenced with immunoSEQ multiplex PCR; TCRdb's copy has only in-frame clones and lacks some. This repertoire shows approximately 110,000 clones, about 13% found once; its top ten account for about a sixth. Sequencing used PBMCs. The receptors here all came from a man in his forties in good health and CMV-seropositive.

As regards this clone: Relative to the germline gene, one junction end is altered; a read error may explain this. The chain recombines TRBV7-7 with TRBJ2-1, with unresolved D. There are 13 residues in the CDR3. Germline loops: CDR1 SSHAT, CDR2 FNYEAQ (reference sequence). CDR3 protein: CASSLDSSSEQFF. The CDR3 nucleotides read TGTGCTAGCAGCTTAGATTCATCCAGTGAGCAGTTCTTC.

This clone was picked up a small number of times. This chain uses TRBV11-2 with TRBJ2-5; 11 nucleotides align to TRBD1. Germline V CDR1 and CDR2: SGHAT, FQNNGV. V shed 2 bases and J 5 bases; nucleotides not matched to a gene: 10. The CDR3 sequence is 17 residues long. CDR3 nucleotide sequence: TGTGCCAGCAGCTTATTGGCAGGACAGGGGGCGCGGGAGACCCAGTACTTC. Translation: CASSLLAGQGARETQYF.

In this sample, this clone turned up once. The CDR3 here is CAGTGAGNTIYF. Here the CDR3 DNA reads TGTGCCGGGACAGGGGCTGGAAACACCATATATTTT. The rearrangement joins TRBV19 to TRBJ1-3, with 10 bases that match TRBD1. V was pared by 11 bases and J by 2 bases, with 0 bases of the junction left unmatched. The CDR3 contains 12 residues. Germline values: CDR1 LNHDA, CDR2 SQIVND (reference sequence).

This clone was detected a few times. Written as DNA, the CDR3 is TGTGCCAGCAGCGGTGACAGGGTGGGGTATGGCTACACCTTC. Protein product: CASSGDRVGYGYTF. The rearrangement links TRBV7-2 to TRBJ1-2; 7 bases are shared with TRBD1. Germline assignment: CDR1 SGHTA and CDR2 FQGNSA. The V and J ends lost 5 bases and 5 bases, in that order; junction bases with no gene match: 8. This CDR3 spans 14 amino acids. Complete variable domain (other parts from reference TRBV7-2 and TRBJ1-2): GAGVSQSPSNKVTEKGKDVELRCDPISGHTALYWYRQSLGQGLEFLIYFQGNSAPDKSGLPSDRFSAERTGGSVSTLTIQRTQQEDSAVYLCASSGDRVGYGYTFGSGTRLTVV.

To note about this clone: At one of its ends the junction is not consistent with the germline gene, which may arise from a read error. As DNA, the CDR3 is TGCGCCAGCAGCCAAGAGTTCCGAATACAGAACTTGAAAACTGAAGCTTTCTTT. Encoded protein: CASSQEFRIQNLKTEAFF. The chain uses TRBV4-3 and TRBJ1-1, with D uncertain. The CDR3 is 18 amino acids. CDR1 and CDR2 from the germline V gene are LGHNA and YSLEER.

CDR3 sequence (DNA): TGCAGCGTAGAACAGGGGGCCACTATGAACACTGAAGCTTTCTTT. This codes for CSVEQGATMNTEAFF. The chain combines TRBV29-1 with TRBJ1-1; 9 bases match TRBD1. From germline, CDR1 is SQVTM and CDR2 ANQGSEA. With V trimmed by 6 bases and J by 0 bases, 8 bases remained unmatched. The CDR3 length is 15 residues.

Only a few counts were recorded for this clone. In DNA form, the CDR3 reads TGTGCCAGCAGCTTCAGGCAGTTTAACACTGAAGCTTTCTTT. It is translated as CASSFRQFNTEAFF. V gene TRBV7-9 combines with J gene TRBJ1-1; D is unclear. From germline, CDR1 is SEHNR and CDR2 FQNEAQ (reference sequence). The CDR3 is 14 residues long. V gave up 3 bases and J gave up 2 bases, with 10 bases separating them.

This clone was seen a handful of times. The V gene is TRBV15, the J gene TRBJ2-4; D is ambiguous. Germline CDR1 reads LNHNV; CDR2 reads YYDKDF (reference sequence). V was clipped by 0 bases and J by 6 bases, with 9 bases between them. This CDR3 region has 14 residues. This CDR3 reads CATSREILRNIQYF. CDR3 in DNA: TGTGCCACCAGCAGAGAAATACTACGAAACATTCAGTACTTC.

V gene TRBV11-3 combines with J gene TRBJ2-2; 7 nucleotides align to TRBD1. Looked up from germline, CDR1 is SGHNT and CDR2 is YENEEA. The CDR3 is 18 residues long. V was pared by 0 bases and J by 1 base, with 8 bases of the junction left unmatched. The CDR3 protein is CASSLDQSGTVNTGELFF. The CDR3 nucleotides are TGTGCCAGCAGCTTAGATCAGTCCGGGACAGTGAACACCGGGGAGCTGTTTTTT.

This clone was found a few times. V is TRBV10-1 and J is TRBJ1-2, with D unclear. The V end lost 5 bases, the J end lost 4 bases, and 11 bases lay between the germline ends. This CDR3 has 13 residues. The germline V gene has CDR1 WNHNN and CDR2 SYGVQD (reference sequence). Here the CDR3 reads CASSPGSSYGYTF. CDR3 in DNA: TGCGCCAGCAGTCCTGGGAGCAGCTATGGCTACACCTTC.

This clone has a handful of counts. The chain carries TRBV10-1 and TRBJ1-1; D is perhaps TRBD1 (5 bases). Trimming stripped 0 bases from V and 1 base from J, with 15 bases between. The CDR3 contains 17 residues. Germline CDR1 reads WNHNN; CDR2 reads SYGVQD (reference sequence). CDR3 residues: CASSESMVVGGNTEAFF. DNA of the CDR3: TGCGCCAGCAGTGAGTCGATGGTCGTCGGGGGGAACACTGAAGCTTTCTTT.

CDR3 coding DNA: TGTGCCAGCAGTTTAAACTTGGCAGGGGCACCGACCCAGTACTTC. Residues: CASSLNLAGAPTQYF. The chain employs TRBV28 and TRBJ2-5; D is possibly TRBD1 (6 bases). Trimming removed 2 bases from V and 7 bases from J, with 17 bases in between. CDR1 and CDR2 (germline): MDHEN, SYDVKM. CDR3 length: 15 residues.

The chain uses TRBV9 and TRBJ2-1, with 11 bases aligning to TRBD2. The CDR3 is 16 residues long. The germline gives CDR1 SGDLS, CDR2 YYNGEE. J gave up 5 bases and V 0 bases, and 4 bases lay outside the gene matches. In DNA form, the CDR3 reads TGTGCCAGCAGCGTAGGAGGGACTAGCGGACACAATGAGCAGTTCTTC. This sequence encodes CASSVGGTSGHNEQFF.

There are a few counts of this clone. The chain has TRBV7-8 and TRBJ2-7; 10 bases are shared with TRBD1. V gave up 5 bases and J gave up 2 bases; unmatched junction bases: 15. Germline V gene data show CDR1 as SGHVS and CDR2 as FQNEAQ. The CDR3 loop spans 18 amino acids. The CDR3: CASSTPRGQGFLAYEQYF. CDR3 coding DNA: TGTGCCAGCAGCACCCCTCGGGGACAGGGGTTTTTGGCCTACGAGCAGTACTTC. The variable domain in full, completed from reference TRBV7-8 and TRBJ2-7, reads GAGVSQSPRYKVAKRGQDVALRCDPISGHVSLFWYQQALGQGPEFLTYFQNEAQLDKSGLPSDRFFAERPEGSVSTLKIQRTQQEDSAVYLCASSTPRGQGFLAYEQYFGPGTRLTVT.

The V call is TRBV6-4, the J call TRBJ1-1; the D is unclear. The CDR3 spans 13 residues. Germline V gene sequence: CDR1 MRHNA, CDR2 SNTAGT. Between the trimmed V and J ends, which lost 8 bases and 1 base, there was a span of 11 bases. The DNA for the CDR3 is TGTGCCAGCCTACAGAGACGGAACACTGAAGCTTTCTTT. Translated: CASLQRRNTEAFF.

The V call is TRBV10-2, the J call TRBJ1-6; D may be TRBD1 (6 bases). This CDR3 has 13 residues. Trimming shortened V by 3 bases and J by 9 bases, and 9 bases separated the two germline ends. Germline assignment: CDR1 WSHSY and CDR2 SAAADI. CDR3 in DNA: TGCGCCAGCAGTGAAGGACAGAGTTCACCCCTCCACTTT. Protein product: CASSEGQSSPLHF.

This clone was seen more than once but under ten times. The chain employs TRBV6-1 and TRBJ2-2; 7 positions match TRBD1. In germline, CDR1 is MNHNS, CDR2 SASEGT. CDR3 length: 13 residues. Losses at the gene ends were 8 bases for V and 7 bases for J; bases not matched to a gene: 7. As DNA, the CDR3 is TGTGCCAGCTGGGGACAGACCTACGGGGAGCTGTTTTTT. This sequence encodes CASWGQTYGELFF.

This clone appeared a few times. This chain connects TRBV7-9 to TRBJ2-5, with D perhaps matching TRBD2 (7 bases). The germline V and J ends were trimmed by 1 base and 5 bases, with 17 bases remaining between them. The V gene's germline CDR1 is SEHNR and CDR2 FQNEAQ (reference sequence). This CDR3 region has 16 residues. The CDR3 coding sequence is TGTGCCAGCAGCTTAGAGATGGGCGGGGGCCACGAGACCCAGTACTTC. Translating it yields CASSLEMGGGHETQYF. The full variable domain, rest sourced from reference TRBV7-9 and TRBJ2-5, is DTGVSQNPRHKITKRGQNVTFRCDPISEHNRLYWYRQTLGQGPEFLTYFQNEAQLEKSRLLSDRFSAERPKGSFSTLEIQRTEQGDSAMYLCASSLEMGGGHETQYFGPGTRLLVL.